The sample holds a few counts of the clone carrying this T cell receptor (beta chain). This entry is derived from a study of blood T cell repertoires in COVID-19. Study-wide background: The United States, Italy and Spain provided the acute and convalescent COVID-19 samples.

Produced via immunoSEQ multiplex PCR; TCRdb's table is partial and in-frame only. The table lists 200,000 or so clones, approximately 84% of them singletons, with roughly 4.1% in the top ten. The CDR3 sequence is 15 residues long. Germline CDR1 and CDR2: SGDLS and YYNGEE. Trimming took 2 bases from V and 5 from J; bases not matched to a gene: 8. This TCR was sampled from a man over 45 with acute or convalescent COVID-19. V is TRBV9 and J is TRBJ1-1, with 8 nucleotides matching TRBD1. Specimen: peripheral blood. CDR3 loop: CASSVGSGGRTEAFF. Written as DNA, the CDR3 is TGTGCCAGCAGCGTTGGTTCAGGGGGCAGAACTGAAGCTTTCTTT.